This TCR beta chain was retrieved from a study of blood T cell repertoires in COVID-19 (dated by TCRdb to the early 2020s). About the study as a whole: Collaborator samples came from the United States, Italy and Spain and covered acute and convalescent phases of COVID-19. Where available, HLA class I and class II types were taken from metadata supplied by the sample provider and were not determined by assay-based typing. The sample metadata nearly always contained a de-identified subject ID, COVID-19 status, age in years and sex. The material from the prospective study consisted of cDNA or gDNA derived from T cells, B-cell-depleted T cells, or PBMCs. Samples were obtained from the ongoing ImmuneRACE study (first 160 participants) and from over a thousand subjects provided by 6 global collaborators. Deeply sampled blood TCRbeta repertoires from subjects exposed to, actively infected with, or recovered from COVID-19 were included in the dataset. The repertoires were released in a freely available public database intended as a resource for research on the immune response to SARS-CoV-2. Overall study results and their limits: Clinical and demographic metadata were provided uncurated, with the amount varying by source and participant.

As concerns this clone: It has no known antigen specificity. Base qualities are not provided; no much larger clone lies one nucleotide away.

One collaborating source in Seattle enrolled patients while the patients were actively infected and followed the patients over time throughout the course of disease. Each collaborating institution followed its own protocols to collect whole blood in K2EDTA tubes. For TCRbeta analysis, collaborator samples were shipped as frozen whole blood, as isolated PBMCs, or as DNA extracted from either sample type. Trimming takes 5 bases from V and 4 bases from J, and the germline ends sit 9 bases apart. The CDR3 sequence holds 13 residues, the cysteine and phenylalanine included. The CDR3 DNA has 39 bases and is translated from base 1. TCRbeta CDR3 regions were amplified from genomic DNA by means of the immunoSEQ Assay, a bias-controlled multiplex PCR. The authors' pipeline ran thus. The number of nucleated cells in each sample was estimated from the amplification of reference gene primers within the assay. To quantify the absolute abundance of each unique TCRbeta CDR3 rearrangement, sequence reads were collapsed and filtered. For each sample, productive Simpson clonality was calculated as the square root of Simpson's diversity index across productive rearrangements. As stored in TCRdb, this immuneACCESS dataset retains in-frame rearrangements with V and J assigned. A fraction of the clones does not appear; measured against another copy, unresolved V genes explain less than half of the discrepancy, and the remainder lacks a known reason. The D gene and trimming were derived from the DNA, and the V and J assignments and clone size from that table. For this sample there are over 150,000 clones; roughly 88% appear just once. The ten top clones hold 15% to 20% of the sample.

This clonotype was sampled from a man aged 50-59 years with COVID-19, enrolled during active disease. Sequencing was performed on peripheral blood. The chain couples TRBV12-3 or TRBV12-4 to TRBJ1-5, with no confidently assigned D gene. The sequence in DNA is TGTGCCAGCAGTCGTAACAATAATCAGCCCCAGCATTTT. This yields the protein CASSRNNNQPQHF.